The 30 T cell receptor beta chains reported below all come from one sample, sequenced in a study of blood T cell repertoires in COVID-19. Clones were read by immunoSEQ multiplex PCR, and TCRdb kept only the in-frame ones, dropping some. The sample has 250,000 to 300,000 clones, 85% to 90% seen once. Sequenced input: peripheral blood. These TCRs come from a woman aged 40 to 49 with acute or convalescent COVID-19.

This clone was observed a few times. This chain uses TRBV15 with TRBJ1-1; D not resolved. Germline V lookup: CDR1 LNHNV, CDR2 YYDKDF (reference sequence). The CDR3 spans 16 residues. The V end was cut by 1 base, the J end by 0 bases, with 12 bases between. This CDR3 reads CATSRVGGRLNTEAFF. The CDR3 region has the DNA TGTGCCACCAGCAGAGTGGGAGGACGCTTGAACACTGAAGCTTTCTTT.

The rearrangement joins TRBV14 to TRBJ1-1; no reliable D call. Deletions cut 4 bases from V and 3 bases from J, with 9 bases between. Germline V gene lookup returns CDR1 SGHDN and CDR2 FVKESK. The CDR3 loop spans 13 amino acids. The CDR3 reads CASSLQSYTEAFF. The CDR3, as DNA: TGTGCCAGCAGCCTACAGAGTTACACTGAAGCTTTCTTT.

This clone was observed a few times. This rearrangement joins TRBV7-6 to TRBJ1-1; possibly TRBD1 for D (5 bases). The V end was cut by 1 base, the J end by 0 bases, with 9 bases between. CDR1 is SGHVS and CDR2 is FNYEAQ in the germline V gene. There are 15 residues in the CDR3. The CDR3 region has the DNA TGTGCCAGCAGCTTAGAAGGACACCTGAACACTGAAGCTTTCTTT. Residues: CASSLEGHLNTEAFF.

This clone turned up a few times. The chain uses TRBV5-1 and TRBJ2-3, with D unclear. V lost 0 bases and J 2 bases, leaving 7 bases between the germline ends. This CDR3 has 14 residues. Germline CDR1 is SGHRS and CDR2 is YFSETQ. The DNA of the CDR3 is TGCGCCAGCAGCTTGGCTACAGTCACAGATACGCAGTATTTT. As protein: CASSLATVTDTQYF.

CDR3 DNA sequence: TGTGCCTGGAGTGTGGGCCTCCATGCAACTAATGAAAAACTGTTTTTT. Its translation: CAWSVGLHATNEKLFF. The rearrangement links TRBV30 to TRBJ1-4; D is unclear. CDR1 is GTSNPN and CDR2 is SVGIG in the germline V gene (reference sequence). There are 16 residues in the CDR3. V was trimmed by 0 bases and J by 0 bases, leaving 11 bases between them. Combining the CDR3 with reference TRBV30 and TRBJ1-4 gives the whole variable domain SQTIHQWPATLVQPVGSPLSLECTVEGTSNPNLYWYRQAAGRGLQLLFYSVGIGQISSEVPQNLSASRPQDRQFILSSKKLLLSDSGFYLCAWSVGLHATNEKLFFGSGTQLSVL.

The rearrangement joins TRBV4-1 to TRBJ1-3; no clear D gene. V lost 3 bases to trimming and J lost 0 bases, with 12 bases between them. Germline CDR1 MGHRA, CDR2 YSYEKL. The CDR3 totals 16 residues. The chain's CDR3 is CASSHQSTYSGNTIYF. The CDR3 DNA is TGCGCCAGCAGCCACCAGTCGACTTACTCTGGAAACACCATATATTTT.

The genes are TRBV30 and TRBJ1-2; D possibly corresponds to TRBD1 (6 bases). Trimming removed 0 bases from V and 9 bases from J, with 14 bases in between. Germline CDR1 GTSNPN, CDR2 SVGIG (reference sequence). CDR3 size: 13 residues. The CDR3 sequence: CAWSVRRGSRYTF. CDR3 DNA sequence: TGTGCCTGGAGTGTACGTAGGGGGAGCCGCTACACCTTC.

V usage is TRBV18 and J usage is TRBJ2-2, with TRBD1 identical over 11 bases. The CDR3 is made up of 18 amino acids. Looked up from germline, CDR1 is KGHSH and CDR2 is LQKENI. After removal of 0 bases from V and 7 bases from J, the junction contained 10 bases not matched to a gene. The CDR3 bases are TGTGCCAGCTCACCACCGGCCGGACAGGGGGCGATGATCGGGGAGCTGTTTTTT. It encodes CASSPPAGQGAMIGELFF.

This chain joins TRBV28 and TRBJ2-2; 9 bases are shared with TRBD1. CDR3 length equals 14 residues. Germline values: CDR1 MDHEN, CDR2 SYDVKM. V lost 6 bases, J lost 7 bases, and 6 bases stayed unmatched. CDR3 nucleotide sequence: TGTGCCAGCAGAGAAGACAGGGGGATCGGGGAGCTGTTTTTT. It specifies CASREDRGIGELFF.

The chain employs TRBV2 and TRBJ1-6, with D maybe TRBD1 (5 bases). The V end lost 8 bases, the J end lost 1 base, and 12 bases lay between the germline ends. There are 15 residues in the CDR3. The germline gives CDR1 SNHLY, CDR2 FYNNEI. In nucleotides, the CDR3 is TGTGCCAGCCTCAGGGATGGGTCCTATAATTCACCCCTCCACTTT. It specifies CASLRDGSYNSPLHF.

This clone was counted a few times. The CDR3 nucleotides are TGTGCCAGCAGCTTAGTAGCCCAAGAGACCCAGTACTTC. Encoded protein: CASSLVAQETQYF. V gene TRBV7-9 combines with J gene TRBJ2-5; D gene uncertain. The CDR3 is 13 amino acids. From germline, CDR1 is SEHNR and CDR2 FQNEAQ (reference sequence). Trimming stripped 1 base from V and 1 base from J, with 4 bases between.

The chain is built from TRBV29-1 and TRBJ1-5; maybe TRBD1 (6 bases). This CDR3 contains 18 residues. Trimming stripped 5 bases from V and 0 bases from J, with 23 bases between. Germline-derived CDR1 and CDR2 are SQVTM and ANQGSEA. CDR3 residues: CSVRRYRVPPHSNQPQHF. The DNA of the CDR3 is TGCAGCGTTCGCCGGTACAGGGTCCCACCCCATAGCAATCAGCCCCAGCATTTT.

CDR3 sequence: CASSLLDRGTANTIYF. In DNA form, the CDR3 reads TGTGCCAGCTCACTCCTGGACAGGGGGACTGCAAACACCATATATTTT. The chain employs TRBV18 and TRBJ1-3; TRBD1 matches at 10 bases. Germline CDR1 and CDR2: KGHSH and LQKENI. The V and J ends lost 4 bases and 6 bases, in that order; junction bases with no gene match: 9. CDR3 length equals 16 residues.

This clone was seen a single time. The chain recombines TRBV6-4 with TRBJ2-3; TRBD2 matches at 12 bases. Germline values: CDR1 MRHNA, CDR2 SNTAGT. The CDR3 has 15 amino acids. The junction had 5 bases not matched to a gene; V was cut back by 7 bases and J by 3 bases. CDR3 amino acids: CASMASGGATDTQYF. In nucleotides, the CDR3 is TGTGCCAGCATGGCTAGCGGGGGGGCAACAGATACGCAGTATTTT.

The chain links TRBV19 to TRBJ1-5, with 9 bases matching TRBD1. The CDR3 length is 15 residues. In germline, CDR1 is LNHDA, CDR2 SQIVND (reference sequence). J lost 2 bases, V lost 6 bases, and 5 bases had no gene match. The CDR3 protein is CASSGQGLGNQPQHF. In DNA, the CDR3 is TGTGCCAGTAGCGGACAGGGGTTGGGCAATCAGCCCCAGCATTTT.

The CDR3 bases are TGTGCCAGCAGTTACGAGTTGGGGACAGGCCCTCATGAGCAGTTCTTC. Amino acids: CASSYELGTGPHEQFF. The chain joins TRBV6-5 to TRBJ2-1; 8 bases are a match to TRBD1. J was trimmed by 8 bases and V by 2 bases; bases with no gene match: 11. From germline, CDR1 is MNHEY and CDR2 SVGAGI. This CDR3 has 16 residues.

This chain links TRBV7-8 with TRBJ2-4, with 9 bases fitting TRBD2. The germline V gene encodes CDR1 SGHVS and CDR2 FQNEAQ. The CDR3 runs 17 residues. Losses at the gene ends were 1 base for V and 7 bases for J; bases not matched to a gene: 11. CDR3: CASSLGTLSGGLNIQYF. CDR3 coding DNA: TGTGCCAGCAGCTTAGGAACTCTCAGCGGGGGGCTGAACATTCAGTACTTC. The full variable domain, with the rest looked up from reference TRBV7-8 and TRBJ2-4, is GAGVSQSPRYKVAKRGQDVALRCDPISGHVSLFWYQQALGQGPEFLTYFQNEAQLDKSGLPSDRFFAERPEGSVSTLKIQRTQQEDSAVYLCASSLGTLSGGLNIQYFGAGTRLSVL.

This clone came up once. This rearrangement joins TRBV7-9 to TRBJ2-5; 12 bases agree with TRBD2. After removal of 5 bases from V and 1 base from J, the junction contained 5 bases not matched to a gene. This CDR3 spans 16 amino acids. The V gene's germline CDR1 is SEHNR and CDR2 FQNEAQ (reference sequence). This CDR3 is CASSRGLAGSQETQYF. CDR3 bases: TGTGCCAGCAGCCGTGGACTAGCGGGATCCCAAGAGACCCAGTACTTC.

This sequence joins TRBV30 and TRBJ1-1; 7 bases align to TRBD1. Trimming cost V 0 bases and J 2 bases; bases outside gene matches: 6. The V gene's germline CDR1 is GTSNPN and CDR2 SVGIG (reference sequence). The CDR3 spans 15 residues. In DNA form, the CDR3 reads TGTGCCTGGAGTGTAGGGGCAGGGGGTAACACTGAAGCTTTCTTT. The encoded protein is CAWSVGAGGNTEAFF.

This clone occurred once. V and J are TRBV2 and TRBJ1-2; 7 nucleotides align to TRBD1. Germline trimming cut 3 bases from V and 1 base from J; bases unmatched to any gene: 8. The CDR3 is 16 amino acids. Germline loops: CDR1 SNHLY, CDR2 FYNNEI. The CDR3 sequence: CASSDIGGQNNYGYTF. CDR3 coding DNA: TGTGCCAGCAGTGATATTGGGGGACAGAATAACTATGGCTACACCTTC.

The V and J genes are TRBV29-1 and TRBJ2-6, with D hard to call. CDR3 length: 13 amino acids. Trimming cost V 6 bases and J 1 base, with 7 bases left between them. In germline, CDR1 is SQVTM, CDR2 ANQGSEA. The CDR3 here is CSVFPSGANVLTF. Here the CDR3 DNA reads TGCAGCGTCTTCCCGTCTGGGGCCAACGTCCTGACTTTC.

The V call is TRBV4-1, the J call TRBJ1-6; D may be TRBD1 (6 bases). Trimming shortened V by 0 bases and J by 10 bases, and 16 bases separated the two germline ends. The CDR3 length is 16 residues. From germline, CDR1 is MGHRA and CDR2 YSYEKL. The DNA of the CDR3 is TGCGCCAGCAGCCAAGATAAGGGACAAGGCAGATCACCCCTCCACTTT. Its protein is CASSQDKGQGRSPLHF.

This clone has a single count. Other DNA sequences in this specimen translate into the identical CDR3. The chain has TRBV7-9 and TRBJ2-3, with 12 bases aligning to TRBD2. CDR3 length: 17 residues. Unmatched junction bases numbered 8, after V lost 5 bases and J lost 2 bases. The germline V gene has CDR1 SEHNR and CDR2 FQNEAQ (reference sequence). The CDR3 sequence: CASSPPSGGAITDTQYF. The CDR3 coding sequence is TGTGCCAGCAGCCCACCTAGCGGGGGGGCTATCACAGATACGCAGTATTTT.

The chain joins TRBV21-1 to TRBJ2-7; the table gives TRBD1 as D, unverified against the DNA. TRBV21-1 is noted as a pseudogene. This CDR3 region has 15 residues. The CDR3 DNA follows: TGTGCCAGCAACGCGAGAAGGGGCACCTACTACGAGCAGTACGTC. Residues: CASNARRGTYYEQYV.

V gene TRBV10-3 combines with J gene TRBJ1-1; no definite D call. CDR3 size: 12 residues. V lost 6 bases to trimming and J lost 3 bases, with 8 bases between them. Germline-derived CDR1 and CDR2 are ENHRY and SYGVKD. The CDR3 region has the DNA TGTGCCATCAGCGACACTTACACTGAAGCTTTCTTT. Its protein is CAISDTYTEAFF.

This chain joins TRBV7-3 and TRBJ2-1; D is perhaps TRBD2 (6 bases). Germline V gene lookup returns CDR1 SGHTA and CDR2 FQGTGA. This CDR3 comprises 13 residues. V shed 6 bases and J shed 5 bases, with 11 bases lying between them. DNA for the CDR3: TGTGCCAGCAGTCTAGCGTACGACAATGAGCAGTTCTTC. The encoded protein is CASSLAYDNEQFF. The complete variable domain, with remaining parts taken from reference TRBV7-3 and TRBJ2-1, reads GAGVSQTPSNKVTEKGKYVELRCDPISGHTALYWYRQSLGQGPEFLIYFQGTGAADDSGLPNDRFFAVRPEGSVSTLKIQRTERGDSAVYLCASSLAYDNEQFFGPGTRLTVL.

In this sample, this clone turned up many times. This CDR3 reads CASSVLYGYTF. The CDR3 nucleotides are TGTGCCAGCAGTGTTCTCTATGGCTACACCTTC. The chain recombines TRBV2 with TRBJ1-2; D gene uncertain. Germline V gene sequence: CDR1 SNHLY, CDR2 FYNNEI. CDR3 size: 11 residues. V was cut by 4 bases and J by 4 bases, with 4 bases left in between.

This chain connects TRBV2 to TRBJ2-1; the D gene is possibly TRBD2 (6 bases). Germline-derived CDR1 and CDR2 are SNHLY and FYNNEI. This CDR3 comprises 16 residues. Trimming took 3 bases from V and 7 from J, leaving 19 bases between them. In nucleotides, the CDR3 is TGTGCCAGCAGTGAGGTACAGCGGGCCGCCCGGAATGAGCAGTTCTTC. Its protein is CASSEVQRAARNEQFF.

J is TRBJ1-1 and V is TRBV5-1; 8 positions agree with TRBD1. With 4 bases clipped from V and 8 bases from J, the junction kept 16 bases outside the gene matches. Germline lookup yields CDR1 SGHRS and CDR2 YFSETQ. CDR3 length: 16 residues. The DNA of the CDR3 is TGCGCCAGCAGCCTACAACCCTCGGACAGGGTGAGCGAAGCTTTCTTT. It encodes CASSLQPSDRVSEAFF.

The chain uses TRBV4-2 and TRBJ2-3; 15 bases match TRBD2. Trimming cost V 4 bases and J 6 bases; bases outside gene matches: 8. The CDR3 runs to 17 residues. Germline assignment: CDR1 LGHNA and CDR2 YNFKEQ. CDR3 in amino acids: CASSPRTSGGAGDTQYF. The CDR3 DNA reads TGTGCCAGCAGCCCGCGGACTAGCGGGGGGGCCGGGGATACGCAGTATTTT.